This T cell receptor (beta chain) was profiled in a study of breast tumors, draining lymph nodes, adjacent tissues. Broader study findings: The lymph node origin of tumor T cells was framed as consistent with a hypothesis, not demonstrated.

For this clonotype: Its antigen is undetermined.

TCRdb itself ran the multiplex PCR reads through MiXCR, one entry per CDR3 protein. Here the sample spans approximately 150,000 distinct CDR3 sequences, roughly 35% being singletons. Axillary draining lymph nodes of breast cancer patients supplied the node samples. Looked up from germline, CDR1 is SGDLS and CDR2 is YYNGEE. This CDR3 has 13 amino acids. V lost 0 bases and J lost 8; bases outside the gene matches: 0. The chain employs TRBV9 and TRBJ2-2, with 8 bases lining up with TRBD2. The source of this sequence is a female donor with breast cancer. Some clones in this sample may be carry-over from other donors' samples. Material for sequencing was axillary lymph node tissue. This CDR3 reads CASSVGLAGELFF. In DNA form, the CDR3 reads TGTGCCAGCAGCGTAGGACTAGCGGGGGAGCTGTTTTTT.